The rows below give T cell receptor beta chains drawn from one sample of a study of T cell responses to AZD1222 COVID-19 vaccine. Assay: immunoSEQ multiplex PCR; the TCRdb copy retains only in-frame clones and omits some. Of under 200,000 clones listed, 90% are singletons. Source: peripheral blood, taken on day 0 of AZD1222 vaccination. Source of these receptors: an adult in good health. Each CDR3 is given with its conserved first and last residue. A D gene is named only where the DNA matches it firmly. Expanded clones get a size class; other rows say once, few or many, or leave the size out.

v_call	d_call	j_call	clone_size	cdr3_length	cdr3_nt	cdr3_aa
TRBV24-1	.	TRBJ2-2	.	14	TGTGCCACCAGTGAGCGGCTAAACACCGGGGAGCTGTTTTTT	CATSERLNTGELFF
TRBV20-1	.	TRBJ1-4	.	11	TGCAGTGCTTCCGAAAATGAAAAACTGTTTTTT	CSASENEKLFF
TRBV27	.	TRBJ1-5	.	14	TGTGCCAGCAGTCCCCGTAATAGCAATCAGCCCCAGCATTTT	CASSPRNSNQPQHF
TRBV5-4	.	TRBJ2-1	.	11	TGTGCCAGCAGCTTGAATGGTGAGCAGTTCTTC	CASSLNGEQFF
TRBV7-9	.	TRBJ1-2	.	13	TGTGCCAGCAGCTTTAGCGCGGGCTATGGCTACACCTTC	CASSFSAGYGYTF
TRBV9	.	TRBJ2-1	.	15	TGTGCCAGCAGCGTAGCTAGTGATCCCTCAGACGAGCAGTTCTTC	CASSVASDPSDEQFF
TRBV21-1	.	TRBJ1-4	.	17	TGTGCCAGCAGCAAAGCGCTCCGGGATACAACTAATGAAAAACTGTTTTTT	CASSKALRDTTNEKLFF
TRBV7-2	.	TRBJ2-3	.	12	TGTGCCAGCAGCTTAGCAGATGATACGCAGTATTTT	CASSLADDTQYF
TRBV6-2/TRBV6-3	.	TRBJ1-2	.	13	TGTGCCAGCAGGTACTCAGGAGTCTACGGCTACACCTTC	CASRYSGVYGYTF
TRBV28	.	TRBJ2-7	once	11	TGTGCCAGCAGTTTCCTGTACGAGCAGTACTTC	CASSFLYEQYF
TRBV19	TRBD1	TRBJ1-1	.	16	TGTGCCAGTAGTGGTGGTCCGGGACAGGGAAACACTGAAGCTTTCTTT	CASSGGPGQGNTEAFF
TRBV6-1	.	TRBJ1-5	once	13	TGTGCCAGCAGTGAAGGCTGGGGTCAGCCCCAGCATTTT	CASSEGWGQPQHF
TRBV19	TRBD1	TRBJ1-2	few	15	TGTGCCAGTAGTAGGGGGACAGTCCTTCGCTATGGCTACACCTTC	CASSRGTVLRYGYTF
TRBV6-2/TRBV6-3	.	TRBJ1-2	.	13	TGTGCCAGCAGTTACGGGGGACTTTATGGCTACACCTTC	CASSYGGLYGYTF
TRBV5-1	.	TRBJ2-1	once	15	TGCGCCAGCAGCCCCGGGACTGGCCTGTACAATGAGCAGTTCTTC	CASSPGTGLYNEQFF
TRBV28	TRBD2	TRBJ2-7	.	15	TGTGCCAGCAGTTTTAGTAGCGGGGGACGCTACGAGCAGTACTTC	CASSFSSGGRYEQYF
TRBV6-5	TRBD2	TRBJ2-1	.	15	TGTGCCAGCAGATTCCTAGCGGGGGGGCTTAATGAGCAGTTCTTC	CASRFLAGGLNEQFF
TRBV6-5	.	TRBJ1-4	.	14	TGTGCCAGCAGTAAACAGGGTTCTAATGAAAAACTGTTTTTT	CASSKQGSNEKLFF
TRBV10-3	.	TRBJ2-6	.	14	TGTGCCATCCCGGGGGTTTCTGGGGCCAACGTCCTGACTTTC	CAIPGVSGANVLTF
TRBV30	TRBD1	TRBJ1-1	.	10	TGTGCCTGGGAAAGGGGGCCAGCTTTCTTT	CAWERGPAFF
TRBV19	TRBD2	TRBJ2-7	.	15	TGTGCCAGTAGTATAGTAGCGGGGGGGCCGAACGAGCAGTACTTC	CASSIVAGGPNEQYF
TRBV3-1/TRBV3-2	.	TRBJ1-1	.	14	TGTGCCAGCAGCCAAGCGAACATCAAGGGGCAAGCTTTCTTT	CASSQANIKGQAFF
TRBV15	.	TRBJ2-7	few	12	TGTGCCACCAGTTCCAGGGTCCACGAGCAGTACTTC	CATSSRVHEQYF
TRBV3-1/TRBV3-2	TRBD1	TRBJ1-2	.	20	TGTGCCAGCAGCCACCGAACCGGGGTTTACCGGGACAGAACCTTCTATGGCTACACCTTC	CASSHRTGVYRDRTFYGYTF
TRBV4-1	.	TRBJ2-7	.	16	TGCGCCAGCAGCCAAGAAGGACCCCCCCGTACCTACGAGCAGTACTTC	CASSQEGPPRTYEQYF
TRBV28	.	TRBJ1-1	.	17	TGTGCCAGCAGTTTATGGGACGGACGGGATTGGAACACTGAAGCTTTCTTT	CASSLWDGRDWNTEAFF
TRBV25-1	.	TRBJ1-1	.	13	TGTGCCAGCAGTGAAAGTAGGTACACTGAAGCTTTCTTT	CASSESRYTEAFF